This entry lists 24 T cell receptor beta chains sequenced from one sample in a study of response to subunit inactivated influenza vaccine (dated by TCRdb to 2017 to 2018). Libraries were made using RT-PCR. Instrument used: Illumina HiSeq 2500. Starting from the raw public reads, TCRdb applied fastp trimming at Q25, assembled clones with MiXCR and retained in-frame beta chains. A single entry per CDR3 protein holds the most common genes and DNA from its merged rows. This sample holds about 700,000 distinct CDR3 sequences; approximately 15% were observed only once. The ten biggest clones cover around 7% of the sample. The sample was PBMCs from blood, taken around two weeks before vaccination. All receptors derive from a man aged 50-60 years who received an inactivated influenza vaccine. Donor details come from another sample of the same person, matched by shared clones.

J is TRBJ1-6 and V is TRBV20-1; D possibly corresponds to TRBD1 (6 bases). The germline V gene encodes CDR1 DFQATT and CDR2 SNEGSKA (reference sequence). V was pared by 3 bases and J by 14 bases, with 14 bases between. The CDR3 is made up of 12 amino acids. CDR3 protein: CSASGQTLALHF. DNA of the CDR3: TGCAGTGCTAGTGGACAGACGCTAGCCCTCCACTTT.

This clonotype was seen a handful of times. This chain joins TRBV19 and TRBJ2-3; 7 bases are shared with TRBD1. The CDR3 length is 14 residues. Germline assignment: CDR1 LNHDA and CDR2 SQIVND (reference sequence). Trimming removed 4 bases from V and 6 bases from J; junction bases left unmatched: 7. CDR3 loop: CASSTTGRGDTQYF. Here the CDR3 DNA reads TGTGCCAGTAGTACGACAGGGAGAGGGGATACGCAGTATTTT.

V and J are TRBV20-1 and TRBJ2-1; D perhaps matches TRBD2 (6 bases). Germline CDR1 DFQATT, CDR2 SNEGSKA (reference sequence). The CDR3 is 15 amino acids. Trimming took off 1 base at V and 6 bases at J, with 16 bases between the two ends. The CDR3 here is CSARGGLRASNEQFF. The CDR3 DNA reads TGCAGTGCTAGAGGGGGACTTCGGGCAAGCAATGAGCAGTTCTTC.

The table lists this clonotype with a few counts. The gene calls are TRBV5-1 and TRBJ2-3; 7 positions match TRBD2. V lost 5 bases, J lost 2 bases, and 8 bases stayed unmatched. Germline loops: CDR1 SGHRS, CDR2 YFSETQ. The CDR3 runs to 15 residues. Written as DNA, the CDR3 is TGCGCCAGCAGGTCGCGAGCGGGGACCACAGATACGCAGTATTTT. Translated, it gives CASRSRAGTTDTQYF.

This clonotype was observed a few times. The chain couples TRBV4-1 to TRBJ2-5, with 8 bases lining up with TRBD2. Germline V gene data show CDR1 as MGHRA and CDR2 as YSYEKL. With 0 bases clipped from V and 2 bases from J, the junction kept 5 bases outside the gene matches. The CDR3 is 16 residues long. The CDR3 DNA follows: TGCGCCAGCAGCCAAGAGGGACGGGGGGGTCAAGAGACCCAGTACTTC. It codes for CASSQEGRGGQETQYF.

This clonotype was recorded a few times. The rearrangement joins TRBV6-6 to TRBJ2-2; perhaps TRBD2 as D (6 bases). V was cut by 11 bases and J by 1 base, with 11 bases left in between. The CDR3 sequence is 13 residues long. Germline values: CDR1 MNHNY, CDR2 SVGAGI (reference sequence). The CDR3 reads CAGRGGNTGELFF. In DNA form, the CDR3 reads TGTGCCGGACGGGGAGGGAACACCGGGGAGCTGTTTTTT.

In its sample, this clonotype was seen a few times. J is TRBJ2-7 and V is TRBV20-1; D gene ambiguous. The germline V gene encodes CDR1 DFQATT and CDR2 SNEGSKA (reference sequence). The CDR3 consists of 14 residues. The V end lost 0 bases, the J end lost 3 bases, and 12 bases lay between the germline ends. The chain's CDR3 is CSAREGVSFYEQYF. The CDR3 DNA follows: TGCAGTGCTAGAGAGGGTGTCAGCTTCTACGAGCAGTACTTC.

The chain carries TRBV4-2 and TRBJ2-7; D ambiguous. The germline V and J ends were trimmed by 8 bases and 2 bases, with 13 bases remaining between them. Per germline, CDR1 LGHNA and CDR2 YNFKEQ. The CDR3 is made up of 13 amino acids. The CDR3 region has the DNA TGTGCCAGCGGTCCTGGGCACCCCTACGAGCAGTACTTC. It is translated as CASGPGHPYEQYF.

This clonotype has a handful of counts. This chain joins TRBV4-1 and TRBJ2-7; TRBD1 matches at 7 bases. Germline lookup yields CDR1 MGHRA and CDR2 YSYEKL. With 4 bases clipped from V and 3 bases from J, the junction kept 9 bases outside the gene matches. This CDR3 is built from 15 residues. CDR3 loop: CASSPDPTGVYEQYF. CDR3 nucleotides: TGCGCCAGCAGCCCCGATCCTACAGGGGTCTACGAGCAGTACTTC.

This clonotype has at least ten counts. This chain connects TRBV12-3 or TRBV12-4 to TRBJ2-3, with unresolved D. The CDR3 covers 10 residues. Trimming cost V 3 bases and J 6 bases, with 1 base left between them. CDR3 loop: CASSFDTQYF. For the CDR3, the DNA is TGTGCCAGCAGTTTTGATACGCAGTATTTT.

This clonotype was counted between two and nine times. The CDR3 region has the DNA TGCAGTGCTAGAGATGCCGGAGCCTCGGGTCGGTCTCAGTTGTATGGCTACACCTTC. This codes for CSARDAGASGRSQLYGYTF. The V gene is TRBV20-1, the J gene TRBJ1-2; D gene unclear. Germline V gene sequence: CDR1 DFQATT, CDR2 SNEGSKA (reference sequence). This CDR3 is built from 19 residues. Trimming shortened V by 0 bases and J by 5 bases, and 28 bases separated the two germline ends.

The chain is built from TRBV19 and TRBJ2-1, with a weak D call TRBD1 (6 bases). Trimming cost V 6 bases and J 7 bases, with 10 bases left between them. Looked up from germline, CDR1 is LNHDA and CDR2 is SQIVND (reference sequence). The CDR3 covers 12 residues. Written as DNA, the CDR3 is TGTGCCAGTAGCACAACAGGGAATGAGCAGTTCTTC. It is translated as CASSTTGNEQFF.

The rearrangement links TRBV6-2 or TRBV6-3 to TRBJ1-1; TRBD1 is a possible D gene (5 bases). This CDR3 comprises 14 residues. Germline CDR1 and CDR2: MNHEY and SVGEGT. Trimming cost V 1 base and J 5 bases, with 11 bases left between them. CDR3 sequence reads: CASSYWLGGTEAFF. CDR3 nucleotide sequence: TGTGCCAGCAGTTACTGGTTGGGGGGAACTGAAGCTTTCTTT.

The genes are TRBV7-6 and TRBJ2-7; 8 positions match TRBD2. The CDR3 has 15 residues. Germline V CDR1 and CDR2: SGHVS, FNYEAQ. J lost 4 bases, V lost 1 base, and 6 bases had no gene match. CDR3 DNA sequence: TGTGCCAGCAGCTTAGACCCGGGAGGGATATACGAGCAGTACTTC. Protein: CASSLDPGGIYEQYF. The whole variable domain, remainder taken from reference TRBV7-6 and TRBJ2-7, is GAGVSQSPRYKVTKRGQDVALRCDPISGHVSLYWYRQALGQGPEFLTYFNYEAQQDKSGLPNDRFSAERPEGSISTLTIQRTEQRDSAMYRCASSLDPGGIYEQYFGPGTRLTVT.

Only a few counts were recorded for this clonotype. The genes are TRBV20-1 and TRBJ1-5; 9 positions match TRBD1. The CDR3 has 15 amino acids. The V and J ends lost 5 bases and 4 bases, in that order; junction bases with no gene match: 9. The germline CDR1 and CDR2 sequences are DFQATT and SNEGSKA (reference sequence). The CDR3 DNA reads TGCAGTGCTGGACAGGGGACGCGGATAAATCAGCCCCAGCATTTT. Protein sequence: CSAGQGTRINQPQHF.

V and J are TRBV7-2 and TRBJ2-3, with D possibly being TRBD2 (6 bases). The ends were cut back, 2 bases at V and 1 base at J, with 13 bases in the middle. Germline loops: CDR1 SGHTA, CDR2 FQGNSA. The CDR3 covers 16 residues. CDR3 amino acids: CASSLIWGEGTDTQYF. CDR3 sequence (DNA): TGTGCCAGCAGCTTAATCTGGGGGGAAGGCACAGATACGCAGTATTTT.

The CDR3: CASSLLGKSEGVQYF. The CDR3, as DNA: TGTGCCAGCAGCTTACTAGGGAAATCAGAAGGAGTGCAGTACTTC. The gene calls are TRBV7-2 and TRBJ2-7; the D is unclear. V was clipped by 2 bases and J by 9 bases, with 20 bases between them. The germline CDR1 and CDR2 sequences are SGHTA and FQGNSA. The length of the CDR3 is 15 residues.

This sequence joins TRBV5-1 and TRBJ2-5, with 8 bases aligning to TRBD1. The CDR3 is 15 residues long. Germline assignment: CDR1 SGHRS and CDR2 YFSETQ. The V gene end was trimmed by 4 bases and the J gene end by 2 bases; junction bases not matched to a gene: 7. The CDR3 is CASSGRTGFQETQYF. DNA of the CDR3: TGCGCCAGCAGCGGTAGGACAGGGTTTCAAGAGACCCAGTACTTC.

This clonotype was seen a few times. The gene calls are TRBV5-1 and TRBJ2-1; D ambiguous. The CDR3 is 14 residues long. V gave up 5 bases and J gave up 6 bases, with 15 bases separating them. Germline CDR1 and CDR2: SGHRS and YFSETQ. DNA of the CDR3: TGCGCCAGCAGTACGAGCCGAGGATCCAATGAGCAGTTCTTC. This encodes CASSTSRGSNEQFF.

Only a few counts were recorded for this clonotype. The chain couples TRBV28 to TRBJ2-7; 9 bases fit TRBD2. With 7 bases clipped from V and 2 bases from J, the junction kept 6 bases outside the gene matches. CDR3 length: 14 amino acids. Germline CDR1 reads MDHEN; CDR2 reads SYDVKM. The CDR3 nucleotides read TGTGCCAGCAACCTTAGCGGGAGCCCCTACGAGCAGTACTTC. It encodes CASNLSGSPYEQYF.

The chain couples TRBV9 to TRBJ2-2; no clear D gene. Germline CDR1 is SGDLS and CDR2 is YYNGEE. This CDR3 is 12 amino acids long. Deletions cut 0 bases from V and 7 bases from J, with 4 bases between. In DNA form, the CDR3 reads TGTGCCAGCAGCGTAGTCGGCGGGGAGCTGTTTTTT. This encodes CASSVVGGELFF.

In its sample, this clonotype was seen a few times. The chain uses TRBV29-1 and TRBJ2-1, with D unresolved. Germline CDR1 is SQVTM and CDR2 is ANQGSEA. V lost 4 bases and J 2 bases, leaving 18 bases between the germline ends. The CDR3 consists of 16 residues. The CDR3 sequence: CSVGLSVGNPYNEQFF. The CDR3 DNA reads TGCAGCGTTGGACTTTCCGTGGGAAACCCCTACAATGAGCAGTTCTTC.

The table lists this clonotype with a few counts. The DNA of the CDR3 is TGTGCCAGCAGCTTGACAGATTTGAACACTGAAGCTTTCTTT. Amino acids: CASSLTDLNTEAFF. The genes are TRBV7-8 and TRBJ1-1; possible D gene TRBD1, 5 bases. The CDR3 totals 14 residues. Germline-derived CDR1 and CDR2 are SGHVS and FQNEAQ. Trimming removed 3 bases at V and 0 bases at J, with 8 bases between. The whole variable domain, remainder taken from reference TRBV7-8 and TRBJ1-1, is GAGVSQSPRYKVAKRGQDVALRCDPISGHVSLFWYQQALGQGPEFLTYFQNEAQLDKSGLPSDRFFAERPEGSVSTLKIQRTQQEDSAVYLCASSLTDLNTEAFFGQGTRLTVV.

V is TRBV20-1 and J is TRBJ2-1; TRBD2 matches 11 bases. The V segment lost 0 bases and the J segment 2 bases; nucleotides outside the gene matches: 9. The CDR3 sequence is 18 residues long. Germline V gene lookup returns CDR1 DFQATT and CDR2 SNEGSKA (reference sequence). The CDR3 DNA reads as TGCAGTGCTAGAGATAGGGCTAGCGGGAGGCGCACCTACAATGAGCAGTTCTTC. It encodes CSARDRASGRRTYNEQFF.